What follows is one T cell receptor (beta chain) and its context. This table comes from immunoSEQ multiplex PCR, and its TCRdb copy is limited to in-frame clones, with some not included. Of fewer than 150,000 clones in the sample, roughly four fifths are singletons; the top ten hold 18%. This entry comes from a study of blood T cell repertoires in COVID-19. The clonotype originates from a man aged 30 to 39 who had recovered from COVID-19. What was sequenced was PBMCs or T cells enriched from blood (not recorded which).

The CDR3 is CASSQERSTDTQYF. The DNA of the CDR3 is TGCGCCAGCAGCCAAGAGCGTAGCACAGATACGCAGTATTTT. This chain links TRBV4-1 with TRBJ2-3; D remains unclear. CDR3 length: 14 residues. The V gene lost 0 bases and the J gene lost 0 bases, with 4 bases spanning the gap. Germline V lookup: CDR1 MGHRA, CDR2 YSYEKL.